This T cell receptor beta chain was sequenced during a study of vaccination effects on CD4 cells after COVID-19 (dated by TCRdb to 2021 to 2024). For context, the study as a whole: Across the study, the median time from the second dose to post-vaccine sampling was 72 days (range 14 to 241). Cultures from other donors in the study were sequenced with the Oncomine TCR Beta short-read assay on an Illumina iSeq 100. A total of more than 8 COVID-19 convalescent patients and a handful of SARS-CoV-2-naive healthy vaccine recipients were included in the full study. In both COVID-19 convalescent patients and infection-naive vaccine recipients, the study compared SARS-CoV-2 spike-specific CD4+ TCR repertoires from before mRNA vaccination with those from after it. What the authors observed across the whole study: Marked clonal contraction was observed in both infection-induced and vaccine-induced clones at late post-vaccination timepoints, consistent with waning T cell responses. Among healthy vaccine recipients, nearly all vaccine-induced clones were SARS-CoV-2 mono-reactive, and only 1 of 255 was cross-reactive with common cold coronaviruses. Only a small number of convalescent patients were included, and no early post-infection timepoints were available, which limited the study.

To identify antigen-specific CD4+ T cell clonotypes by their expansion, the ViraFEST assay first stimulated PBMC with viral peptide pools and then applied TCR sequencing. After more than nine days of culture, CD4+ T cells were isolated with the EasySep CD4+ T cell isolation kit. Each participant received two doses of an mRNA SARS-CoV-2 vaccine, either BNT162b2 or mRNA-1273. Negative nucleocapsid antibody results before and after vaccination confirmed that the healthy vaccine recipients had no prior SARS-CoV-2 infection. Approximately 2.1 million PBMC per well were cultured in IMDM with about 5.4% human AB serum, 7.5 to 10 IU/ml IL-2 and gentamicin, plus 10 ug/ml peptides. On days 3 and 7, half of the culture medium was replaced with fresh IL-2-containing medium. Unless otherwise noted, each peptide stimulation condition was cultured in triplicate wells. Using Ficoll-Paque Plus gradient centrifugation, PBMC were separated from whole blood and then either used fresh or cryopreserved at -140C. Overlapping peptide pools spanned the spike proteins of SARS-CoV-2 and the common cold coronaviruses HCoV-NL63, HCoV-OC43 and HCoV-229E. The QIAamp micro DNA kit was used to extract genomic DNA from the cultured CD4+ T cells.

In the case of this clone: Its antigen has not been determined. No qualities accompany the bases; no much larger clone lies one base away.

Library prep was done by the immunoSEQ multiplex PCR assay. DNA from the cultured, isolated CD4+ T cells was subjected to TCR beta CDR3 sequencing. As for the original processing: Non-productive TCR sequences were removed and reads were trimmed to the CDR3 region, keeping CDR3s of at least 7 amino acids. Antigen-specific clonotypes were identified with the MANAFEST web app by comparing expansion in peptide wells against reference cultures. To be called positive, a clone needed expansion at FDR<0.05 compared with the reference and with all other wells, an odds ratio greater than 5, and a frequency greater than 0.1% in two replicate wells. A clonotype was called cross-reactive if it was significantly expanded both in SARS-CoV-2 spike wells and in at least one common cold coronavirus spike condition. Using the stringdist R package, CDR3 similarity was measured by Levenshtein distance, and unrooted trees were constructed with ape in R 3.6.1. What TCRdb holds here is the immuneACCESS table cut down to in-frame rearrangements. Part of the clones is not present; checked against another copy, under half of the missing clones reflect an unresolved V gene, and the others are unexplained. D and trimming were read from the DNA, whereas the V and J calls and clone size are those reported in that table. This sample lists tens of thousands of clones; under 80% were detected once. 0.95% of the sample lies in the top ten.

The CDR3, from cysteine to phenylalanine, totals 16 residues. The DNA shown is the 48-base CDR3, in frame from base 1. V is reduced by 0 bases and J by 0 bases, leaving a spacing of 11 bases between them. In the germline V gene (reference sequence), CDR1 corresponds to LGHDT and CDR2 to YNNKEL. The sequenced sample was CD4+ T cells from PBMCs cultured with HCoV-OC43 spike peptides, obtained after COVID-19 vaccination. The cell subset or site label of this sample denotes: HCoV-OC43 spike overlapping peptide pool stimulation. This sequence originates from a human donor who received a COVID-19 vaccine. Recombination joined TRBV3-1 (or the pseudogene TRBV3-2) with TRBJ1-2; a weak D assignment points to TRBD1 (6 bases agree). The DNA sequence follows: TGTGCCAGCAGCCAAGATCGGGGACAACCTAACTATGGCTACACCTTC. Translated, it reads CASSQDRGQPNYGYTF.